One and the same sample provided the 10 T cell receptor beta chains below, sequenced in a study of Ad26.COV2.S vaccination and SARS-CoV-2 variants. Sequenced by immunoSEQ multiplex PCR; TCRdb stores in-frame clones only, minus some. Here the sample spans 250,000 or so clones, roughly nine tenths being singletons. Treatment noted: some 20 received Ad26.COV2.S at low or high dose, single or two shots; several received placebo; per-sample allocation not given. Sample collection was performed on day 63 after the first vaccine or placebo injection. The input for sequencing was peripheral blood, taken in a trial of Ad26.COV2.S vaccine versus placebo. The receptors here all came from a person between 18 and 60 years old who received the Ad26.COV2.S COVID-19 vaccine or a placebo.

This clone was seen just once. The chain couples TRBV9 to TRBJ2-1; 10 bases line up with TRBD1. The CDR3 length is 15 residues. The germline V gene has CDR1 SGDLS and CDR2 YYNGEE. Trimming at V came to 3 bases and at J to 8 bases, leaving 8 bases not matched to a gene. This CDR3 reads CASSASGQGDDEQFF. The CDR3 DNA is TGTGCCAGCAGCGCGAGCGGACAGGGGGATGATGAGCAGTTCTTC.

J is TRBJ2-3 and V is TRBV9; TRBD1 matches 8 bases. This CDR3 is built from 16 residues. V shed 4 bases, J shed 4 bases, and the junction held 11 bases outside the gene matches. CDR1 is SGDLS, CDR2 YYNGEE, per germline. The CDR3 region is CASSTQTGVGSDTQYF. The CDR3 DNA sequence: TGTGCCAGCAGCACCCAGACAGGGGTCGGGTCAGATACGCAGTATTTT.

This chain links TRBV5-1 with TRBJ2-1; 9 positions match TRBD1. The CDR3 spans 15 residues. From germline, CDR1 is SGHRS and CDR2 YFSETQ. V was clipped by 5 bases and J by 4 bases; unmatched bases: 7. Written as DNA, the CDR3 is TGCGCCAGCAGGGTGGGACAGGGCGAGTACAATGAGCAGTTCTTC. Its translation: CASRVGQGEYNEQFF. The full variable domain, in which reference TRBV5-1 and TRBJ2-1 provide the parts outside the CDR3, is KAGVTQTPRYLIKTRGQQVTLSCSPISGHRSVSWYQQTPGQGLQFLFEYFSETQRNKGNFPGRFSGRQFSNSRSEMNVSTLELGDSALYLCASRVGQGEYNEQFFGPGTRLTVL.

The chain has TRBV19 and TRBJ1-1; 7 nucleotides line up with TRBD1. Looked up from germline, CDR1 is LNHDA and CDR2 is SQIVND (reference sequence). The CDR3 has 15 residues. With 1 base clipped from V and 2 bases from J, the junction kept 4 bases outside the gene matches. The CDR3 nucleotides read TGTGCCAGTAGTATAGTCGCAGGGGGAAACACTGAAGCTTTCTTT. It codes for CASSIVAGGNTEAFF.

The chain is built from TRBV9 and TRBJ2-1; 10 nucleotides agree with TRBD1. Germline CDR1 SGDLS, CDR2 YYNGEE. V lost 4 bases and J lost 7; bases outside the gene matches: 5. The CDR3 sequence is 14 residues long. DNA of the CDR3: TGTGCCAGCAGCCCTCGACAGGGGGCTAATGAGCAGTTCTTC. Translating gives CASSPRQGANEQFF.

The chain recombines TRBV7-2 with TRBJ2-1; 7 nucleotides line up with TRBD1. Trimming removed 4 bases from V and 5 bases from J; junction bases left unmatched: 8. This CDR3 spans 15 amino acids. Germline CDR1 SGHTA, CDR2 FQGNSA. As DNA, the CDR3 is TGTGCCAGCAGCTCCGGGACAGCGAAGAACAATGAGCAGTTCTTC. Translated: CASSSGTAKNNEQFF. The entire variable domain, with the rest obtained from reference TRBV7-2 and TRBJ2-1, is as follows: GAGVSQSPSNKVTEKGKDVELRCDPISGHTALYWYRQSLGQGLEFLIYFQGNSAPDKSGLPSDRFSAERTGGSVSTLTIQRTQQEDSAVYLCASSSGTAKNNEQFFGPGTRLTVL.

The chain has TRBV9 and TRBJ2-1, with TRBD2 matching 7 bases. Germline V gene sequence: CDR1 SGDLS, CDR2 YYNGEE. V shed 0 bases and J 6 bases; nucleotides not matched to a gene: 9. The CDR3 has 16 amino acids. CDR3 coding DNA: TGTGCCAGCAGCGTAGATGGGCAGGGAGGGGCCAATGAGCAGTTCTTC. Its translation is CASSVDGQGGANEQFF.

This clone was found once. Other DNA sequences in this specimen translate into the identical CDR3. The chain uses TRBV5-1 and TRBJ2-1; 8 positions match TRBD1. The CDR3 spans 16 residues. The junction had 9 bases not matched to a gene; V was cut back by 2 bases and J by 5 bases. Germline loops: CDR1 SGHRS, CDR2 YFSETQ. The CDR3 spells CASSLQRQGLDNEQFF. The CDR3 DNA follows: TGCGCCAGCAGCTTACAGCGACAGGGGCTGGACAATGAGCAGTTCTTC.

The chain has TRBV5-5 and TRBJ2-7; TRBD2 might be the D (5 bases). The V gene lost 1 base and the J gene lost 2 bases, with 10 bases spanning the gap. The length of the CDR3 is 14 residues. Germline CDR1 and CDR2: SGHKS and YYEKEE (reference sequence). The CDR3 loop reads CASSLNPGTYEQYF. CDR3 coding DNA: TGTGCCAGCAGCTTGAATCCCGGGACCTACGAGCAGTACTTC.

This clone has a single count. The genes are TRBV19 and TRBJ2-5; maybe TRBD1 (6 bases). Trimming cost V 4 bases and J 0 bases, with 6 bases left between them. CDR1 and CDR2 (germline): LNHDA, SQIVND (reference sequence). The CDR3 length is 13 residues. Here the CDR3 reads CASSRDNQETQYF. Here the CDR3 DNA reads TGTGCCAGTAGTAGGGACAACCAAGAGACCCAGTACTTC.